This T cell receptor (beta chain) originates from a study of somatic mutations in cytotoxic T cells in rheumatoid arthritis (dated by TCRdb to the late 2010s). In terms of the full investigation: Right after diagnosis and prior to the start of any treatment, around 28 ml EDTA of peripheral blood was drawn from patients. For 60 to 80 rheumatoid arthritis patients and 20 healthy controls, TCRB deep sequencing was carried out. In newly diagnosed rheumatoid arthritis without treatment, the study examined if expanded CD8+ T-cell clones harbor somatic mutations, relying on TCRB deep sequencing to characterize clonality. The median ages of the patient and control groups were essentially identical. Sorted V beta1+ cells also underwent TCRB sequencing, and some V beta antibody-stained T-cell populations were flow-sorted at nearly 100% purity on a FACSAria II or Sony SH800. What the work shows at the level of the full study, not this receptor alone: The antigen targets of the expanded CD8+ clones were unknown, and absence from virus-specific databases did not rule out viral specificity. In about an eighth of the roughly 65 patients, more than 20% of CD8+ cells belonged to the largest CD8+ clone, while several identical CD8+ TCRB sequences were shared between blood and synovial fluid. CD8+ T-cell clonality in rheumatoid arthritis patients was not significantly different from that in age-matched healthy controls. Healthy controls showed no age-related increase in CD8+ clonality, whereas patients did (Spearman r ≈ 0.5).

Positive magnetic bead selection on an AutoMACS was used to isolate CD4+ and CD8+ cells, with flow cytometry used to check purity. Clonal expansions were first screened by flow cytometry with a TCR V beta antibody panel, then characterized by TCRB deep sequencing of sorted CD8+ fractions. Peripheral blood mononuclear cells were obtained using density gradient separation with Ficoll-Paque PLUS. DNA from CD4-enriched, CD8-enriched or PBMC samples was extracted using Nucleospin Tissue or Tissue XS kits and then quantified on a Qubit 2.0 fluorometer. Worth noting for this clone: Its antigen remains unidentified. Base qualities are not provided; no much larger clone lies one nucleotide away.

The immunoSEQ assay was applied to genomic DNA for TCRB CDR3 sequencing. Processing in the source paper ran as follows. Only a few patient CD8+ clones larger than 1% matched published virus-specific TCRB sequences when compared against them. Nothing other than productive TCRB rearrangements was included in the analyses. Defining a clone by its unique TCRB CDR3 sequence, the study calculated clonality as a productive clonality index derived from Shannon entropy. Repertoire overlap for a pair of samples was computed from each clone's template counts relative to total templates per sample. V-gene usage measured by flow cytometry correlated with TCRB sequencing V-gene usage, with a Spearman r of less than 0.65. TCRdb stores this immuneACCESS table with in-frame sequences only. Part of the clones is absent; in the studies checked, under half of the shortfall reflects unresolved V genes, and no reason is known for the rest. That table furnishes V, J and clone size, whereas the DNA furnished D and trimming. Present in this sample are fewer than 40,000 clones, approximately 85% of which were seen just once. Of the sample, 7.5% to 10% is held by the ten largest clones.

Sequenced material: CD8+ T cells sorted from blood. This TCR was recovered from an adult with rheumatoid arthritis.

The bases read TGTGCCAGCAGCTACCTAGGGACAGGGGCCGGCTACACCTTC. It codes for CASSYLGTGAGYTF. The V and J genes are TRBV6-5 and TRBJ1-2, and 10 bases in between align with TRBD1. V lost 6 bases and J lost 8 bases, and the count of bases not matched to a germline gene is 9. Its CDR3 holds 14 amino acids, cysteine through phenylalanine. The only DNA kept is the CDR3, 42 bases in frame from the first base. Reading the germline V gene gives CDR1 MNHEY and CDR2 SVGAGI.